This TCR beta chain came from a study of a mutant IDH1 vaccine in newly diagnosed glioma. Whole-study context: Weeks 1, 3, 5, 7, 11, 15, 19 and 23 were when patients received their eight vaccinations. Initiation of the vaccine course occurred 4-6 weeks after radiotherapy alone, or alongside temozolomide cycles. Beforehand, treatment had been radiotherapy, temozolomide, or both; the majority received both.

The time point is: week 23, last vaccination. The investigators gave 300 ug of mutant IDH1 20-mer peptide in each vaccine dose, together with topical imiquimod. Astrocytomas found in donors were new, WHO grade 3 or 4, IDH1-mutant and ATRX-lost. Libraries were prepared by immunoSEQ multiplex PCR; TCRdb keeps only in-frame clonotypes and omits some of them. The sample carries tens of thousands of clones, 80% recorded once. As to this clone: What it binds is unknown.

This TCR was recovered from a middle-aged man with glioma. Source: PBMCs, taken from a glioma patient whose treatment included an IDH1 peptide vaccine.

CDR3 DNA: TGTGCCAGCAGCCCGTATCAGGGTTCTGACACCGGGGAGCTGTTTTTT. Residues: CASSPYQGSDTGELFF. The genes are TRBV7-3 and TRBJ2-2, with D possibly being TRBD1 (5 bases). The germline CDR1 and CDR2 sequences are SGHTA and FQGTGA. V dropped 5 bases and J dropped 3 bases, with 16 bases sitting between them. The CDR3 runs to 16 residues.